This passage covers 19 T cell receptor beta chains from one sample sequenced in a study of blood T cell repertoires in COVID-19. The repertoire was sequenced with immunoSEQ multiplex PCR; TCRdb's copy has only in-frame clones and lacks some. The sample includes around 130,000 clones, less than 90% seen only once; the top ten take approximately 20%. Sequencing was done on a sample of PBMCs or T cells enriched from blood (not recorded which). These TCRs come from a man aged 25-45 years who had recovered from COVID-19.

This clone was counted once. The CDR3 coding sequence is TGTGCCAGCAGCGTAGGTAGCGGGGGGTACCAAGAGACCCAGTACTTC. The encoded protein is CASSVGSGGYQETQYF. The J gene is TRBJ2-5, the V gene TRBV9; 10 bases fit TRBD2. This CDR3 has 16 residues. CDR1 and CDR2 from the germline V gene are SGDLS and YYNGEE. V trimming: 0 bases; J trimming: 0 bases; junction bases outside the gene matches: 2.

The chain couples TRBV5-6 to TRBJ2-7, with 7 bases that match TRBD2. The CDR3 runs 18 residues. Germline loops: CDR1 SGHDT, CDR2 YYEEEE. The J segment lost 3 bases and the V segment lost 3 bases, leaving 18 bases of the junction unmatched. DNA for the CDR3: TGTGCCAGCAGCTCGGGGGGACTCCTGGAGCGGAGGGGCTACGAGCAGTACGTC. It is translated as CASSSGGLLERRGYEQYV.

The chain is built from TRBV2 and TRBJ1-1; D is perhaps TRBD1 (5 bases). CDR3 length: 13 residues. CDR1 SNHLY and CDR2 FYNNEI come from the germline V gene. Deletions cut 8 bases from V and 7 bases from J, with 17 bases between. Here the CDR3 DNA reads TGTGCCAGCGTCATGACAGAAAGCTATGAAGCTTTCTTT. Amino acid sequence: CASVMTESYEAFF.

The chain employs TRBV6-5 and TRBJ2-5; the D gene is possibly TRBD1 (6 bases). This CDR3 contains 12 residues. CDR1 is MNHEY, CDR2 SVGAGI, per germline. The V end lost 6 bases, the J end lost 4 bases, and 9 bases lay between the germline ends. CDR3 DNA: TGTGCCAGCAGAACAGGGTTAGAGACCCAGTACTTC. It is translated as CASRTGLETQYF.

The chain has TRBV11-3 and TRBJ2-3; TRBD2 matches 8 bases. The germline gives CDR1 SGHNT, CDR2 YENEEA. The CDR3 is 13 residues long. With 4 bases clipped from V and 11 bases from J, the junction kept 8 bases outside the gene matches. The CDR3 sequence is CASSSVGGTRQYF. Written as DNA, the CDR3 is TGTGCCAGCAGCTCAGTGGGAGGGACTAGGCAGTATTTT.

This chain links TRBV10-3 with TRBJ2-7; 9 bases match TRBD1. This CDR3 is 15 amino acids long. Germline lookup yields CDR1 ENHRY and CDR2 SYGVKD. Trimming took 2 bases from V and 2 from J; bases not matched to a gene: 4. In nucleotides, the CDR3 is TGTGCCATCAGTGAGAGGACAGGGGCCCCCTACGAGCAGTACTTC. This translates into CAISERTGAPYEQYF.

CDR3 protein: CSAASGTEAFF. DNA of the CDR3: TGCAGTGCGGCTTCAGGAACTGAAGCTTTCTTT. This rearrangement joins TRBV20-1 to TRBJ1-1, with no clear D. V gave up 6 bases and J gave up 5 bases, with 10 bases separating them. CDR3 length equals 11 residues. CDR1 and CDR2 from the germline V gene are DFQATT and SNEGSKA (reference sequence).

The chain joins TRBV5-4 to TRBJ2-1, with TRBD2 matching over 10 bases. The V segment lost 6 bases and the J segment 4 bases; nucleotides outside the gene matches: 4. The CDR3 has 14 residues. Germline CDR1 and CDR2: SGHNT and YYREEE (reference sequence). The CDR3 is CASKLAGSYNEQFF. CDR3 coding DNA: TGTGCCAGCAAACTAGCGGGAAGTTACAATGAGCAGTTCTTC.

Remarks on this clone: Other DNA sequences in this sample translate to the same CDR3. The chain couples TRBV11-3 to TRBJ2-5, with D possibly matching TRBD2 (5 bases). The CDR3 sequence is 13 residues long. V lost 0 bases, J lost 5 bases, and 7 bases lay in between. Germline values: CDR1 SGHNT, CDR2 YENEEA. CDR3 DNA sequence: TGTGCCAGCAGCTTAGATGGAGGCGAGACCCAGTACTTC. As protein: CASSLDGGETQYF. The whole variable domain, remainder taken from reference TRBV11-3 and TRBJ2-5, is EAGVVQSPRYKIIEKKQPVAFWCNPISGHNTLYWYLQNLGQGPELLIRYENEEAVDDSQLPKDRFSAERLKGVDSTLKIQPAELGDSAVYLCASSLDGGETQYFGPGTRLLVL.

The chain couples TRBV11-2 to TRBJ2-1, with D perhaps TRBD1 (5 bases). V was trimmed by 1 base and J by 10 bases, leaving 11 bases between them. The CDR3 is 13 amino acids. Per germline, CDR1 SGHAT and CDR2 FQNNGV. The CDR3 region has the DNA TGTGCCAGCAGCTTAGGAAGGGGTTGGGAGCAGTTCTTC. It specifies CASSLGRGWEQFF.

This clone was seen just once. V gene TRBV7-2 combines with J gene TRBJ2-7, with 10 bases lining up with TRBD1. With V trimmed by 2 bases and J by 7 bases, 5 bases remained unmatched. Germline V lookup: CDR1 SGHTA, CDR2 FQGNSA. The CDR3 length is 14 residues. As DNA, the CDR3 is TGTGCCAGCAGCTTAAAGACAGGGGGCAGGGAGCAGTACTTC. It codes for CASSLKTGGREQYF. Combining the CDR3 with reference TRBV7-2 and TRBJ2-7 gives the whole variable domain GAGVSQSPSNKVTEKGKDVELRCDPISGHTALYWYRQSLGQGLEFLIYFQGNSAPDKSGLPSDRFSAERTGGSVSTLTIQRTQQEDSAVYLCASSLKTGGREQYFGPGTRLTVT.

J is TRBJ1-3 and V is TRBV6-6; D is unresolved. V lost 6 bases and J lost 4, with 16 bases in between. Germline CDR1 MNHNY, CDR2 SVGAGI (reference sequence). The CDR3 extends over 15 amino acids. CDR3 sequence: CASRDYSDRGNTIYF. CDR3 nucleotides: TGTGCCAGCAGAGACTACAGCGACCGGGGAAACACCATATATTTT.

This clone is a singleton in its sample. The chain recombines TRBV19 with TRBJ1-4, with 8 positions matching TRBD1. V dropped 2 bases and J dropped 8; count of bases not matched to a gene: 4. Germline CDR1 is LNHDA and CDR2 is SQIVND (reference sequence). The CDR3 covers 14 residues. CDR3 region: CASSIQGAHEKLFF. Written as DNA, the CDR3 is TGTGCCAGTAGTATACAGGGGGCTCACGAAAAACTGTTTTTT.

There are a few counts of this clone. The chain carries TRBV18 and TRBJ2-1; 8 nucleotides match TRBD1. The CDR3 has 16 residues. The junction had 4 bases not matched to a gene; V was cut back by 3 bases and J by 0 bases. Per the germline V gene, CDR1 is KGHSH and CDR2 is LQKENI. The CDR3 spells CASSPRTGRSYNEQFF. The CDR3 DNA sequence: TGTGCCAGCTCACCCAGGACAGGGCGCTCCTACAATGAGCAGTTCTTC.

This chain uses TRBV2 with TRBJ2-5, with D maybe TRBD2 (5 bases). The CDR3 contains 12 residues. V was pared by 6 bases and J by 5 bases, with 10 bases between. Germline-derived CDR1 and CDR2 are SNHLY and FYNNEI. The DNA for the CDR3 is TGTGCCAGCAGGCGGGTTGGGGAGACCCAGTACTTC. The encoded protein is CASRRVGETQYF. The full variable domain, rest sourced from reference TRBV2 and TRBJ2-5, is EPEVTQTPSHQVTQMGQEVILRCVPISNHLYFYWYRQILGQKVEFLVSFYNNEISEKSEIFDDQFSVERPDGSNFTLKIRSTKLEDSAMYFCASRRVGETQYFGPGTRLLVL.

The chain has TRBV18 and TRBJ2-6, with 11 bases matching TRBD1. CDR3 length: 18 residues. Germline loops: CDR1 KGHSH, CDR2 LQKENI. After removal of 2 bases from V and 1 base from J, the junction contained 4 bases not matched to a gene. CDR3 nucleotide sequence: TGTGCCAGCTCACCAGGACAGGGGGCGCTTTCTGGGGCCAACGTCCTGACTTTC. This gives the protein CASSPGQGALSGANVLTF.

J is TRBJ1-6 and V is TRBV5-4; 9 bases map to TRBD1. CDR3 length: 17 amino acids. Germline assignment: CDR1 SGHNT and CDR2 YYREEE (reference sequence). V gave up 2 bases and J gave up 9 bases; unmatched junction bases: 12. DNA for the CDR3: TGTGCCAGCAGCTTAGATCATACGGGACAGGGAGTTTCACCCCTCCACTTT. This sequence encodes CASSLDHTGQGVSPLHF.

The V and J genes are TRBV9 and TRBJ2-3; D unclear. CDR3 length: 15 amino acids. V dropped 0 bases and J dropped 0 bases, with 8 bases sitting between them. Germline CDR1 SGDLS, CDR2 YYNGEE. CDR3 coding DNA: TGTGCCAGCAGCGTAGATAGTCTTAGCACAGATACGCAGTATTTT. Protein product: CASSVDSLSTDTQYF.

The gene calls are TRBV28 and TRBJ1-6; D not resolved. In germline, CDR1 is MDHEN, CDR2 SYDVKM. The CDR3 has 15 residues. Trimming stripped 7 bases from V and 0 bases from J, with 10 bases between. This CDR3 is CASIGGSSYNSPLHF. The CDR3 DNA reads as TGTGCCAGCATCGGAGGGAGCTCCTATAATTCACCCCTCCACTTT.